This T cell receptor (beta chain) is from a study of blood T cell repertoires in COVID-19. Study as a whole: The United States, Italy and Spain were the sources of the acute and convalescent COVID-19 samples. PBMCs, B-cell-depleted T cells, or T cells were the source of the cDNA or gDNA that made up the material.

As processed by the authors: Amplification of reference gene primers was used by the study to estimate nucleated cell counts. This table comes from immunoSEQ multiplex PCR, and its TCRdb copy is limited to in-frame clones, with some not included. That table gives V, J and clone size, and the DNA gave D and trimming. This table has over 100,000 clones, around four fifths appearing once. The CDR3 loop spans 13 amino acids. Germline lookup yields CDR1 SQVTM and CDR2 ANQGSEA. The V end was cut by 4 bases, the J end by 4 bases, with 11 bases between. What was sequenced was peripheral blood. This clonotype was obtained from a woman aged 55-70 years with acute or convalescent COVID-19. V usage is TRBV29-1 and J usage is TRBJ1-5; D remains unclear. The CDR3 DNA reads as TGCAGCGTTGCCCCGGGGTTTAATCAGCCCCAGCATTTT. Residues: CSVAPGFNQPQHF.